The 26 T cell receptor beta chains presented below share a single source sample, sequenced in a study of cytomegalovirus exposure and HLA in healthy donors. The PCR made use of 60 Vbeta and 13 Jbeta primers. Profiling relied on immunoSEQ multiplex PCR, and the TCRdb table lists in-frame clones only, not all of them. The sample includes 100,000 to 150,000 clones. The sequenced material came from PBMCs. These receptors were collected from a man aged 18 to 29 in good health and CMV-seronegative.

J is TRBJ2-7 and V is TRBV7-9; 7 bases align to TRBD1. The CDR3 spans 16 residues. Germline assignment: CDR1 SEHNR and CDR2 FQNEAQ (reference sequence). V shed 1 base and J 7 bases; nucleotides not matched to a gene: 13. CDR3 bases: TGTGCCAGCAGCTTAGTGACCCTCGACAGGGTGAGAGAGCAGTACTTC. Its protein product is CASSLVTLDRVREQYF.

The chain links TRBV11-2 to TRBJ2-7; 7 nucleotides agree with TRBD2. This CDR3 has 13 amino acids. Germline trimming cut 1 base from V and 5 bases from J; bases unmatched to any gene: 2. Germline CDR1 is SGHAT and CDR2 is FQNNGV. The CDR3 loop is CASSLGRGNEQYF. CDR3 sequence (DNA): TGTGCCAGCAGCTTAGGGCGGGGGAACGAGCAGTACTTC.

The rearrangement joins TRBV10-2 to TRBJ1-1; 7 bases are shared with TRBD1. CDR3 size: 18 residues. V lost 2 bases, J lost 2 bases, and 14 bases stayed unmatched. The V gene's germline CDR1 is WSHSY and CDR2 SAAADI. CDR3 amino acids: CASSEPYAKTGSNTEAFF. In nucleotides, the CDR3 is TGCGCCAGCAGTGAGCCTTACGCAAAGACAGGGAGTAACACTGAAGCTTTCTTT.

The chain has TRBV15 and TRBJ1-2; 9 nucleotides line up with TRBD1. The J segment lost 4 bases and the V segment lost 4 bases, leaving 7 bases of the junction unmatched. Germline CDR1 and CDR2: LNHNV and YYDKDF (reference sequence). The CDR3 runs 15 residues. The CDR3 here is CATSMRLQGAYGYTF. The CDR3 coding sequence is TGTGCCACCAGCATGCGACTACAGGGGGCCTATGGCTACACCTTC.

This rearrangement joins TRBV18 to TRBJ2-1, with 7 bases fitting TRBD2. The CDR3 length is 15 residues. V trimming: 3 bases; J trimming: 0 bases; junction bases outside the gene matches: 2. From germline, CDR1 is KGHSH and CDR2 LQKENI. The CDR3 DNA sequence: TGTGCCAGCTCACCGGGGGGGGGCTCCTACAATGAGCAGTTCTTC. Translated: CASSPGGGSYNEQFF. Complete variable domain (other parts from reference TRBV18 and TRBJ2-1): NAGVMQNPRHLVRRRGQEARLRCSPMKGHSHVYWYRQLPEEGLKFMVYLQKENIIDESGMPKERFSAEFPKEGPSILRIQQVVRGDSAAYFCASSPGGGSYNEQFFGPGTRLTVL.

The chain is built from TRBV15 and TRBJ1-4; TRBD1 agrees at 9 bases. V lost 1 base, J lost 7 bases, and 1 base stayed unmatched. The CDR3 is 14 amino acids. Germline CDR1 reads LNHNV; CDR2 reads YYDKDF (reference sequence). The CDR3 here is CATSRGTGVEKLFF. The DNA of the CDR3 is TGTGCCACCAGCAGAGGGACAGGGGTTGAAAAACTGTTTTTT. The full variable domain, completed using reference TRBV15 and TRBJ1-4, is DAMVIQNPRYQVTQFGKPVTLSCSQTLNHNVMYWYQQKSSQAPKLLFHYYDKDFNNEADTPDNFQSRRPNTSFCFLDIRSPGLGDTAMYLCATSRGTGVEKLFFGSGTQLSVL.

The CDR3 DNA follows: TGCGCCAGCAGCTTGGCCCCCGGGAACACTGAAGCTTTCTTT. Translated: CASSLAPGNTEAFF. The chain has TRBV5-1 and TRBJ1-1; D is unclear. V was clipped by 0 bases and J by 1 base, with 7 bases between them. CDR3 length: 14 amino acids. Germline V lookup: CDR1 SGHRS, CDR2 YFSETQ.

The chain couples TRBV9 to TRBJ1-3; D is perhaps TRBD1 (5 bases). In germline, CDR1 is SGDLS, CDR2 YYNGEE. V lost 2 bases to trimming and J lost 3 bases, with 24 bases between them. There are 19 residues in the CDR3. The CDR3 nucleotides read TGTGCCAGCAGCGTCGATTTTCGGGTGGACACCCTAGGTGGAAACACCATATATTTT. Encoded protein: CASSVDFRVDTLGGNTIYF.

The CDR3 DNA is TGCGCCAGCAGCTTGGAGTACCGGACTAGCGGGAACTCCTACGAGCAGTACTTC. Translated, it gives CASSLEYRTSGNSYEQYF. This rearrangement joins TRBV5-1 to TRBJ2-5; 12 nucleotides agree with TRBD2. With the DNA end fitting TRBJ2-7 better, the J assignment may be wrong. CDR3 length: 18 residues. From germline, CDR1 is SGHRS and CDR2 YFSETQ.

The rearrangement uses TRBV6-1 and TRBJ1-2; D may be TRBD1 (6 bases). This CDR3 region has 14 residues. Germline V gene sequence: CDR1 MNHNS, CDR2 SASEGT. Trimming shortened V by 5 bases and J by 7 bases, and 17 bases separated the two germline ends. CDR3 nucleotide sequence: TGTGCCAGCAGTACAGGGCTGGTCGAAGGTGGCTACACCTTC. It yields the protein CASSTGLVEGGYTF.

The chain is built from TRBV7-2 and TRBJ1-3, with unresolved D. The CDR3 consists of 14 residues. Per the germline V gene, CDR1 is SGHTA and CDR2 is FQGNSA. V was pared by 3 bases and J by 1 base, with 7 bases between. The CDR3 loop is CASSLEVSGNTIYF. CDR3 nucleotides: TGTGCCAGCAGCTTGGAGGTATCTGGAAACACCATATATTTT.

The chain has TRBV4-1 and TRBJ1-2; D is uncertain. The CDR3 runs to 17 residues. Germline lookup yields CDR1 MGHRA and CDR2 YSYEKL. Trimming pared 0 bases from V and 7 bases from J, leaving 21 bases between. The CDR3 nucleotides are TGCGCCAGCAGCCAAGATCGCGGTGCCGTTTTATTCAGTGGCTACACCTTC. Its translation is CASSQDRGAVLFSGYTF.

The chain uses TRBV19 and TRBJ2-5; TRBD2 matches at 12 bases. This CDR3 spans 17 amino acids. The V gene end was trimmed by 5 bases and the J gene end by 5 bases; junction bases not matched to a gene: 12. CDR1 LNHDA and CDR2 SQIVND come from the germline V gene (reference sequence). The CDR3 coding sequence is TGTGCCAGTAGTCGACGGCTAGCGGGGGGGCCAGGCGAGACCCAGTACTTC. This translates into CASSRRLAGGPGETQYF.

The chain couples TRBV2 to TRBJ2-4, with 9 bases lining up with TRBD1. J gave up 8 bases and V 4 bases, and 6 bases lay outside the gene matches. Looked up from germline, CDR1 is SNHLY and CDR2 is FYNNEI. The CDR3 is 14 residues long. The CDR3 DNA is TGTGCCAGCAGTGTACAGGGGGCGGTAGACATTCAGTACTTC. It yields the protein CASSVQGAVDIQYF.

V usage is TRBV19 and J usage is TRBJ2-1; D might be TRBD2 (6 bases). The CDR3 is made up of 13 amino acids. The germline V and J ends were trimmed by 9 bases and 9 bases, with 18 bases remaining between them. Germline V CDR1 and CDR2: LNHDA, SQIVND (reference sequence). CDR3 sequence reads: CASRGLGLGEQFF. CDR3 nucleotides: TGTGCCAGCCGGGGACTGGGGTTGGGTGAGCAGTTCTTC.

The chain is built from TRBV6-6 and TRBJ1-2, with TRBD1 identical over 7 bases. CDR1 is MNHNY and CDR2 is SVGAGI in the germline V gene (reference sequence). This CDR3 is 14 amino acids long. Trimming removed 5 bases from V and 8 bases from J; junction bases left unmatched: 11. The CDR3 reads CASSASTGKGGYTF. The CDR3 DNA reads TGTGCCAGCAGTGCGTCGACAGGGAAAGGGGGCTACACCTTC.

The rearrangement uses TRBV6-5 and TRBJ1-5; D is uncertain. Germline V lookup: CDR1 MNHEY, CDR2 SVGAGI. This CDR3 contains 14 residues. V was trimmed by 6 bases and J by 2 bases, leaving 11 bases between them. The CDR3 DNA sequence: TGTGCCAGCAGCCGGCGGGCAGGCAATCAGCCCCAGCATTTT. Translating it yields CASSRRAGNQPQHF.

The chain links TRBV4-1 to TRBJ2-1; 7 bases map to TRBD1. The J segment lost 5 bases and the V segment lost 1 base, leaving 11 bases of the junction unmatched. The CDR3 is 17 residues long. Germline lookup yields CDR1 MGHRA and CDR2 YSYEKL. CDR3 DNA: TGCGCCAGCAGCCAAGGTACCGGGACAGCGACCCACAATGAGCAGTTCTTC. Protein: CASSQGTGTATHNEQFF.

The CDR3 coding sequence is TGTGCCATCAGTGAGTCTTGGGGGGGGCTGAACACTGAAGCTTTCTTT. It is translated as CAISESWGGLNTEAFF. The V gene is TRBV10-3, the J gene TRBJ1-1; perhaps TRBD1 as D (6 bases). Germline-derived CDR1 and CDR2 are ENHRY and SYGVKD. The CDR3 spans 16 residues. Between the trimmed V and J ends, which lost 0 bases and 0 bases, there was a span of 11 bases.

CDR3 in DNA: TGCGCCAGCAGCCACACAGGGACAGGGGGCGAGTTCTTC. It specifies CASSHTGTGGEFF. V and J are TRBV4-1 and TRBJ2-1, with 12 nucleotides matching TRBD1. V was pared by 3 bases and J by 14 bases, with 5 bases of the junction left unmatched. Germline V gives CDR1 MGHRA, CDR2 YSYEKL. The CDR3 spans 13 residues.

The rearrangement joins TRBV9 to TRBJ1-1; TRBD1 agrees at 10 bases. Looked up from germline, CDR1 is SGDLS and CDR2 is YYNGEE. V lost 3 bases, J lost 3 bases, and 5 bases stayed unmatched. This CDR3 region has 15 residues. DNA of the CDR3: TGTGCCAGCAGCGGGGGACAGGGGACCTACACTGAAGCTTTCTTT. It yields the protein CASSGGQGTYTEAFF.

The chain recombines TRBV5-1 with TRBJ2-3; D is unclear. The length of the CDR3 is 14 residues. Per the germline V gene, CDR1 is SGHRS and CDR2 is YFSETQ. Trimming cost V 0 bases and J 6 bases, with 11 bases left between them. In DNA, the CDR3 is TGCGCCAGCAGCTTGGGAACCTTGAGCGATACGCAGTATTTT. Its protein is CASSLGTLSDTQYF.

The chain joins TRBV6-6 to TRBJ1-1; D ambiguous. V was shortened by 2 bases and J by 1 base, with 11 bases between the two germline ends. The CDR3 consists of 15 residues. Germline values: CDR1 MNHNY, CDR2 SVGAGI (reference sequence). CDR3 nucleotides: TGTGCCAGCAGTTACAGGAGCCTCCAGAACACTGAAGCTTTCTTT. It is translated as CASSYRSLQNTEAFF.

The rearrangement joins TRBV19 to TRBJ1-1; TRBD1 might be the D (5 bases). V gave up 7 bases and J gave up 1 base, with 10 bases separating them. The CDR3 runs 13 residues. From germline, CDR1 is LNHDA and CDR2 SQIVND (reference sequence). The CDR3 sequence: CASISRENTEAFF. CDR3 nucleotides: TGTGCCAGTATTTCCAGGGAGAACACTGAAGCTTTCTTT.

The CDR3 bases are TGTGCCAGCAGTTATACCCTAGCGTACAGCTCCTACGAGCAGTACTTC. It translates to CASSYTLAYSSYEQYF. The chain combines TRBV6-5 with TRBJ2-7; D possibly corresponds to TRBD2 (6 bases). The CDR3 is 16 residues long. Germline assignment: CDR1 MNHEY and CDR2 SVGAGI. V was clipped by 3 bases and J by 0 bases, with 15 bases between them.

J is TRBJ2-5 and V is TRBV6-1; D is perhaps TRBD2 (6 bases). With the DNA end fitting TRBJ2-7 better, the J assignment may be wrong. This CDR3 is built from 16 residues. The germline V gene encodes CDR1 MNHNS and CDR2 SASEGT. The CDR3 is CASSEAEGKGSYEQYF. The CDR3, as DNA: TGTGCCAGCAGTGAAGCGGAGGGGAAGGGATCCTACGAGCAGTACTTC.